These 8 T cell receptor beta chains originate from one sample sequenced in a study of cytomegalovirus exposure and HLA in healthy donors. Assay: immunoSEQ multiplex PCR; the TCRdb copy retains only in-frame clones and omits some. The data show 250,000 to 400,000 clones, roughly 90% seen once. Sequenced: PBMCs. Source of these receptors: a man aged 25-45 years in good health and CMV-seronegative.

This chain uses TRBV7-9 with TRBJ1-3; D is ambiguous. The ends were cut back, 9 bases at V and 0 bases at J, with 12 bases in the middle. Germline V gene lookup returns CDR1 SEHNR and CDR2 FQNEAQ (reference sequence). The CDR3 is 14 amino acids. The CDR3 here is CASGWESSGNTIYF. The DNA for the CDR3 is TGTGCCAGTGGCTGGGAGAGCTCTGGAAACACCATATATTTT.

V gene TRBV6-5 combines with J gene TRBJ1-5; no definite D call. Germline V gene lookup returns CDR1 MNHEY and CDR2 SVGAGI. The V end was cut by 2 bases, the J end by 4 bases, with 6 bases between. The CDR3 is 13 residues long. The CDR3 DNA follows: TGTGCCAGCAGTTACCAACAGAATCAGCCCCAGCATTTT. Its translation: CASSYQQNQPQHF.

The chain links TRBV7-8 to TRBJ2-1; D uncertain. The CDR3 length is 15 residues. Germline CDR1 and CDR2: SGHVS and FQNEAQ. V was clipped by 2 bases and J by 0 bases, with 8 bases between them. The CDR3 nucleotides read TGTGCCAGCAGCTTAATGCTGAGCTCCTACAATGAGCAGTTCTTC. Translation gives CASSLMLSSYNEQFF.

The chain has TRBV6-5 and TRBJ2-7; 9 nucleotides agree with TRBD1. This CDR3 contains 14 residues. V lost 7 bases to trimming and J lost 9 bases; unmatched junction nucleotides: 13. Germline values: CDR1 MNHEY, CDR2 SVGAGI. Written as DNA, the CDR3 is TGTGCCAGCAACGTAGGACAGGGGTTGCGAGGGCAGTACTTC. Residues: CASNVGQGLRGQYF.

The CDR3 spells CASSPPTNTEAFF. CDR3 bases: TGTGCCAGCAGTCCACCTACCAACACTGAAGCTTTCTTT. The rearrangement links TRBV6-5 to TRBJ1-1; no reliable D call. The CDR3 loop spans 13 amino acids. Germline loops: CDR1 MNHEY, CDR2 SVGAGI. Trimming shortened V by 5 bases and J by 2 bases, and 9 bases separated the two germline ends.

The chain links TRBV4-1 to TRBJ2-3, with 8 positions matching TRBD1. Losses at the gene ends were 5 bases for V and 5 bases for J; bases not matched to a gene: 12. This CDR3 has 16 residues. The V gene's germline CDR1 is MGHRA and CDR2 YSYEKL. CDR3 DNA sequence: TGCGCCAGCAGCTATCGGACAGGGACTTTAGGAGATACGCAGTATTTT. As protein: CASSYRTGTLGDTQYF.

The chain couples TRBV11-2 to TRBJ1-1; tentative D call: TRBD1 (5 bases). Germline V lookup: CDR1 SGHAT, CDR2 FQNNGV. V shed 4 bases and J shed 11 bases, with 14 bases lying between them. The CDR3 consists of 12 residues. CDR3 region: CASSSHGQAAFF. The CDR3 region has the DNA TGTGCCAGCAGCTCACACGGACAAGCGGCTTTCTTT.

This chain connects TRBV7-2 to TRBJ2-7; TRBD1 agrees at 8 bases. Germline V lookup: CDR1 SGHTA, CDR2 FQGNSA. Losses at the gene ends were 7 bases for V and 6 bases for J; bases not matched to a gene: 8. The CDR3 runs 13 residues. The chain's CDR3 is CASTGQAAAEQYF. The CDR3 bases are TGTGCCAGCACGGGACAGGCAGCCGCCGAGCAGTACTTC.